The next 14 T cell receptor beta chains were all read from a single sample in a study of tumor and adjacent non-tumor tissue in lung cancer. The template was RNA from unsorted bulk tissue. Distant lung tissue was collected more than 3 cm away from the tumor edge. A modified ARM-PCR protocol with three rounds of nested PCR amplified TCRbeta. TCRdb reanalysed the multiplex PCR reads using MiXCR and keeps one entry per CDR3 protein. The table lists some 80,000 distinct CDR3 sequences, 76% of them singletons. Sequencing was carried out using distant non-tumor lung tissue. These receptors all stem from a man aged 65-85 years with non-small cell lung cancer.

The chain carries TRBV5-4 and TRBJ2-7, with D perhaps being TRBD1 or TRBD2 (5 bases each). CDR3 length: 12 residues. From germline, CDR1 is SGHNT and CDR2 YYREEE (reference sequence). With 10 bases removed from V and 7 bases from J, the gap between germline ends came to 18 bases. CDR3 in DNA: TGTGCCTGGAGAGGGGCGCCGTATGAGCAGTACTTC. It translates to CAWRGAPYEQYF.

On this clonotype: A read error may account for a junction end that differs from germline. The V gene is TRBV4-3, the J gene TRBJ2-1; D not certain. CDR3 size: 16 residues. Germline values: CDR1 LGHNA, CDR2 YSLEER. The CDR3 bases are TGCGCCAGCAGCCAAGGAGCCTACCGCTCCTACAATGAACAGTTCTTC. Encoded protein: CASSQGAYRSYNEQFF.

Comments on this clonotype: One junction end does not reproduce the germline sequence, and a read error may be involved. The CDR3 region has the DNA TGTGCCAGCAGTGATCCGGGAGGGCCTGGGTTGCTCGACTACAATGAGCAGTTATTC. It codes for CASSDPGGPGLLDYNEQLF. The V gene is TRBV6-1, the J gene TRBJ2-1, with TRBD2 matching 8 bases. CDR1 and CDR2 from the germline V gene are MNHNS and SASEGT. The CDR3 has 19 residues.

About this clonotype: The CDR3 carries no conserved terminal phenylalanine or tryptophan, so it likely arises from a read error. The chain uses TRBV6-6 and TRBJ1-1; D is unclear. The V gene lost 9 bases and the J gene lost 3 bases, with 11 bases spanning the gap. Per the germline V gene, CDR1 is MNHNY and CDR2 is SVGAGI (reference sequence). This CDR3 comprises 12 residues. CDR3 nucleotide sequence: TGTGCCAGTAGGGTGCATGACACTGAAGCTTTCTTA. Translation: CASRVHDTEAFL.

Turning to this clonotype: Mismatch with germline at one junction end may stem from a read error. This chain connects TRBV6-5 to TRBJ2-2, with D perhaps TRBD2 (6 bases). Germline V gene lookup returns CDR1 MNHEY and CDR2 SVGAGI. The CDR3 is 12 amino acids. This CDR3 is CVSVGGPGKLFF. CDR3 in DNA: TGTGTCAGCGTCGGGGGTCCCGGGAAGCTGTTTTTT.

A remark on this clonotype: The junction does not match germline at one end; this may be a read error. The CDR3 sequence is CARSTRVADYERYF. CDR3 nucleotide sequence: TGTGCCAGGAGCACCAGGGTTGCAGATTACGAGCGGTACTTC. The chain recombines TRBV11-1 with TRBJ2-7, with TRBD1 as a possible D gene (5 bases). The germline gives CDR1 SGHAT, CDR2 FQDESV (reference sequence). There are 14 residues in the CDR3.

With respect to this clonotype: A much larger clone lies one base from this, so it may be a read error. This chain uses TRBV19 with TRBJ2-2; D not certain. The CDR3 sequence is 15 residues long. Germline CDR1 is LNHDA and CDR2 is SQIVND (reference sequence). The CDR3 protein is CTSFHWGTNTGELFF. Written as DNA, the CDR3 is TGTACCAGTTTCCATTGGGGTACGAACACCGGGGAGCTGTTTTTT.

The gene calls are TRBV29-1 and TRBJ1-2; possibly TRBD1 for D (5 bases). This CDR3 spans 16 amino acids. In germline, CDR1 is SQVTM, CDR2 ANQGSEA. The CDR3 is CRIEDSDADSPYGYTF. CDR3 sequence (DNA): TGCAGGATTGAAGACAGCGATGCTGACAGTCCCTATGGCTACACCTTC.

On this clonotype: A single base separates this from a much larger clone, so it may be a read error. This sequence joins TRBV6-5 and TRBJ1-2; 7 bases fit TRBD1. This CDR3 has 14 residues. The V gene's germline CDR1 is MNHEY and CDR2 SVGAGI. The CDR3 region is CASRPGTANYGYAF. CDR3 bases: TGTGCCAGCCGACCCGGGACAGCGAACTATGGCTACGCCTTC.

Comment on this clonotype: Because it lacks the conserved phenylalanine or tryptophan at the end, this CDR3 is likely a read error. The chain joins TRBV6-1 to TRBJ2-1, with 10 positions matching TRBD1. Germline V gene lookup returns CDR1 MNHNS and CDR2 SASEGT. The CDR3 has 14 amino acids. In DNA form, the CDR3 reads TGTACCAGCAGTGGGACAGGGGAACTGGATGAGCAGTTCCTC. It codes for CTSSGTGELDEQFL.

The V call is TRBV29-1, the J call TRBJ2-7; either TRBD1 or TRBD2 may supply D (5 bases each). Germline-derived CDR1 and CDR2 are SQVTM and ANQGSEA. The CDR3 totals 12 residues. With 6 bases removed from V and 10 bases from J, the gap between germline ends came to 19 bases. CDR3 in amino acids: CSVWGTNPDQYF. CDR3 in DNA: TGCAGCGTCTGGGGGACGAATCCCGACCAGTACTTC.

Points on this clonotype: Being one base from a much bigger clone, this may be a read error. Without the conserved terminal phenylalanine or tryptophan, this CDR3 likely stems from a read error. This chain joins TRBV5-5 and TRBJ2-5, with TRBD2 matching over 7 bases. CDR3 length: 15 amino acids. Trimming removed 3 bases from V and 4 bases from J; junction bases left unmatched: 9. Germline assignment: CDR1 SGHKS and CDR2 YYEKEE (reference sequence). The CDR3: CASSSTPGRGETQYI. In DNA, the CDR3 is TGTGCCAGCAGCTCCACCCCAGGGAGGGGAGAGACCCAGTACATC.

This clonotype was seen a handful of times. At one of its ends the junction is not consistent with the germline gene, which may arise from a read error. The chain carries TRBV5-5 and TRBJ2-7; 9 nucleotides align to TRBD2. The germline V gene has CDR1 SGHKS and CDR2 YYEKEE (reference sequence). The CDR3 is 13 amino acids. The CDR3 here is CVSQSAGGNEQYF. The CDR3 nucleotides read TGTGTCAGCCAAAGTGCGGGGGGGAACGAGCAGTACTTC. Full variable domain (rest looked up from reference TRBV5-5 and TRBJ2-7): DAGVTQSPTHLIKTRGQQVTLRCSPISGHKSVSWYQQVLGQGPQFIFQYYEKEERGRGNFPDRFSARQFPNYSSELNVNALLLGDSALYLCVSQSAGGNEQYFGPGTRLTVT.

To note about this clonotype: The CDR3 end shows no conserved phenylalanine or tryptophan, and so a read error is likely. The limits of the CDR3 on the DNA are not certain, so only TCRdb's listed CDR3 is given. This chain links TRBV12-3 or TRBV12-4 with TRBJ1-3; the table's D call of TRBD1 was not tested on the DNA. Counting both end residues, the CDR3 totals 18 amino acids. The CDR3 protein is CASTRPGTGIGSGNTLYL.